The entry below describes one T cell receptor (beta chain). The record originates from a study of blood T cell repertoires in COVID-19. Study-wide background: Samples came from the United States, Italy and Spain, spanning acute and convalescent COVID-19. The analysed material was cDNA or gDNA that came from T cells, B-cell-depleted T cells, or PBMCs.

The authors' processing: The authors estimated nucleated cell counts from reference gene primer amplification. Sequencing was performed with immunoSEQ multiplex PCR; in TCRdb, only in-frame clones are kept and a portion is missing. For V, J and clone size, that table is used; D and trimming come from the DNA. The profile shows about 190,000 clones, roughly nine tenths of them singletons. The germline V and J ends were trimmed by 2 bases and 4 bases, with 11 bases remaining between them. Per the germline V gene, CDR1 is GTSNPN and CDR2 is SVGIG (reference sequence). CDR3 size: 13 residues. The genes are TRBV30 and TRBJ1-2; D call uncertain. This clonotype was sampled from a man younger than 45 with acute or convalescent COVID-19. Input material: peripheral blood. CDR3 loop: CAWSPDGVYGYTF. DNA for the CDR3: TGTGCCTGGAGTCCGGACGGGGTCTATGGCTACACCTTC.